The clone carrying this T cell receptor (beta chain) was recorded a few times. The antigen is unknown. Germline V gene lookup returns CDR1 SGHAT and CDR2 FQDESV (reference sequence). Trimming stripped 5 bases from V and 4 bases from J, with 14 bases between. The CDR3 consists of 14 residues. Generated by immunoSEQ multiplex PCR, the TCRdb table keeps only in-frame clones and is missing some. The data hold about 50,000 clones, with less than 90% observed a single time. The data stem from a study of cytotoxic CD8 clonotypes in ibrutinib-treated CLL. Broader study findings: At ibrutinib response, clonality increased, and at progression it declined back toward baseline.

The sequence derives from a human donor with chronic lymphocytic leukemia. The input for sequencing was PBMCs, taken after 24 months of ibrutinib treatment. The rearrangement joins TRBV11-1 to TRBJ1-1; D perhaps matches TRBD1 (6 bases). CDR3 in amino acids: CASSRRTGSTEAFF. The DNA for the CDR3 is TGTGCCAGCAGCCGCAGAACAGGGAGCACTGAAGCTTTCTTT.